These T cell receptor beta chains were read from a single sample in a study of T cells in Graves' hyperthyroidism and ophthalmopathy. Each CDR3 protein is one row after TCRdb ran MiXCR on the multiplex PCR reads. The profile shows over 450,000 distinct CDR3 sequences, over 15% of them singletons. Material for sequencing was blood. Source of these receptors: a woman younger than 35 with Graves' ophthalmopathy. CDR3s include the opening cysteine and the closing phenylalanine or tryptophan. Each record gives: J gene, D gene, V gene, clone size, CDR3 protein, CDR3 DNA. The D gene is left open where the match is weak. Size tells how often a clone was seen (once, few, many) or the class of an expanded clone, and some rows leave it out.

TRBJ2-7 NA TRBV7-6 NA CASSLALTAYEQYF TGTGCCAGCAGCTTAGCCCTCACAGCCTACGAGCAGTACTTC
TRBJ1-5 NA TRBV2 few CASSDSRGSNQPQHF TGTGCCAGCAGTGATAGCAGGGGCTCAAATCAGCCCCAGCATTTT
TRBJ1-1 TRBD1 TRBV12-3/TRBV12-4 few CASSTGQANTEAFF TGTGCCAGCAGCACTGGACAGGCGAACACTGAAGCTTTCTTT
TRBJ2-5 TRBD2 TRBV11-2 many CASSRSLAGKTQYF TGTGCCAGCAGCCGTTCACTAGCGGGAAAGACCCAGTACTTC
TRBJ2-7 NA TRBV27 many CASSSRAFSYEQYF TGTGCCAGCAGTTCAAGGGCCTTTAGTTACGAGCAGTACTTC
TRBJ1-1 NA TRBV2 many CASSEKGRGTEAFF TGTGCCAGCAGTGAAAAGGGCAGGGGCACTGAAGCTTTCTTT
TRBJ1-1 NA TRBV7-9 few CASSLLERGTEAFF TGTGCCAGCAGCTTACTAGAACGTGGCACTGAAGCTTTCTTT
TRBJ1-1 NA TRBV7-9 many CASSGSGTLNTEAFF TGTGCCAGCAGCGGCTCCGGGACACTGAACACTGAAGCTTTCTTT
TRBJ2-5 NA TRBV2 many CASSVYKEAETQYF TGTGCCAGCAGTGTTTACAAAGAAGCAGAGACCCAGTACTTC
TRBJ1-1 NA TRBV6-1 many CASSADSSNTEAFF TGTGCCAGCAGTGCTGACAGCTCGAACACTGAAGCTTTCTTT
TRBJ2-7 TRBD1 TRBV28 many CASSTGTGVYEQYF TGTGCCAGCAGCACCGGGACAGGGGTCTACGAGCAGTACTTC
TRBJ1-3 NA TRBV20-1 few CSARDHGIGLENTIYF TGCAGTGCTAGAGATCACGGGATAGGCCTGGAAAACACCATATATTTT
TRBJ1-2 NA TRBV9 many CASSVGDGPSVYGYTF TGTGCCAGCAGCGTCGGGGACGGACCAAGTGTCTATGGCTACACCTTC
TRBJ2-1 NA TRBV28 many CASSKGVGWEGEQFF TGTGCCAGCAGTAAGGGGGTGGGATGGGAGGGTGAGCAGTTCTTC
TRBJ2-5 NA TRBV29-1 few CSVAWQGGETQYF TGCAGCGTTGCTTGGCAGGGGGGAGAGACCCAGTACTTC
TRBJ2-7 NA TRBV4-1 NA CASSQDGLAYEQYF TGCGCCAGCAGCCAAGACGGGCTAGCCTACGAGCAGTACTTC
TRBJ1-1 NA TRBV28 NA CASSLEFEAFF TGTGCCAGCAGTTTGGAGTTTGAAGCTTTCTTT
TRBJ2-1 TRBD2 TRBV27 many CASRKAGVYNEQFF TGTGCCAGCCGGAAAGCGGGAGTATACAATGAGCAGTTCTTC
TRBJ2-3 TRBD2 TRBV7-6 NA CASSQITSVSSVDTQYF TGTGCCAGCAGCCAGATAACTAGCGTTTCTTCCGTAGATACGCAGTATTTT
TRBJ1-1 TRBD1 TRBV7-9 many CASSFGQGVDTEAFF TGTGCCAGCAGCTTCGGACAGGGTGTAGACACTGAAGCTTTCTTT
TRBJ1-2 NA TRBV11-1 NA CASRSTLDVGYTF TGTGCCAGCAGGTCGACTCTTGACGTTGGCTACACCTTC
TRBJ2-2 TRBD2 TRBV4-2 few CASSQAGGPDTGELFF TGTGCCAGCAGCCAAGCGGGAGGGCCGGACACCGGGGAGCTGTTTTTT
TRBJ2-1 TRBD1 TRBV28 few CASSPLTGFNEQFF TGTGCCAGCAGCCCACTGACAGGGTTCAATGAGCAGTTCTTC
TRBJ2-7 NA TRBV6-2/TRBV6-3 many CASSYRVTDYEQYF TGTGCCAGCAGTTACCGAGTCACCGACTACGAGCAGTACTTC
TRBJ2-1 NA TRBV12-3/TRBV12-4 once CASRARGGAVYNEQFF TGTGCCAGCAGGGCCAGGGGGGGGGCCGTGTACAATGAGCAGTTCTTC
TRBJ1-6 TRBD1 TRBV5-1 few CASSIGQGGNSPLHF TGCGCCAGCAGCATAGGACAGGGGGGCAATTCACCCCTCCACTTT
TRBJ2-1 TRBD2 TRBV25-1 NA CASSEGVAGSSYNEQFF TGTGCCAGCAGTGAAGGGGTAGCGGGCAGCTCCTACAATGAGCAGTTCTTC
TRBJ2-1 NA TRBV27 many CASSFGEANEQFF TGTGCCAGCAGTTTTGGGGAGGCCAATGAGCAGTTCTTC
TRBJ2-1 TRBD1 TRBV28 many CASSFFYRDRGDNEQFF TGTGCCAGCAGTTTCTTTTACCGGGACAGGGGCGACAATGAGCAGTTCTTC